This T cell receptor beta chain was found in a study of post-analysis software for immune sequencing data. Overall study context: Disease trajectories encompassed relapsing-remitting, secondary progressive and progressive-relapsing multiple sclerosis.

TCR beta cDNA libraries included unique molecular identifiers. TCRdb called the PCR reads again in MiXCR, with one record for every CDR3 protein. The sample holds roughly 800,000 distinct CDR3 sequences, about 27% seen once. CDR3 length equals 15 residues. CDR1 is SGHDN, CDR2 FVKESK, per germline. Deletions cut 4 bases from V and 2 bases from J, with 11 bases between. A word on this clonotype: Its antigen is undetermined.

Overall study findings and caveats: Relative to controls, patients had roughly five TRBV segments at higher frequency, with TRBV5-6, TRBV5-1 and TRBV20-1 among these. Multiple sclerosis was associated with a significant reduction in normalized Chao1 diversity relative to controls. F measure showed strong co-clustering of same-batch samples.

This receptor was taken from a girl aged 5-17 years with multiple sclerosis. The genes are TRBV14 and TRBJ2-2, with D tentatively TRBD1 (6 bases). Sequences were obtained from blood. For the CDR3, the DNA is TGTGCCAGCAGCCGAGACAGGCTAAACACCGGGGAGCTGTTTTTT. The encoded protein is CASSRDRLNTGELFF.